A single sample gave rise to the 30 T cell receptor beta chains below, sequenced in a study of OX40 agonist ivuxolimab in advanced cancers. Only in-frame clones appear in the TCRdb table, and some are missing; sequencing was by immunoSEQ multiplex PCR. The sample includes about 82,000 clones, 85% to 90% of them seen just once. Here the sequenced sample was CD4+ or CD8+ T cells sorted from blood, taken in a trial of the OX40 agonist ivuxolimab. The receptor source for this set is an adult with an advanced solid tumor such as melanoma, head and neck, liver or kidney cancer.

This clone was seen only once. The V call is TRBV15, the J call TRBJ2-3, with TRBD2 matching 9 bases. Germline CDR1 is LNHNV and CDR2 is YYDKDF (reference sequence). V was clipped by 1 base and J by 5 bases; unmatched bases: 7. The CDR3 spans 16 residues. The CDR3 nucleotides are TGTGCCACCAGCAGAGCCCTAGCGGGGAGGGGAGATACGCAGTATTTT. It translates to CATSRALAGRGDTQYF. Full variable domain (rest looked up from reference TRBV15 and TRBJ2-3): DAMVIQNPRYQVTQFGKPVTLSCSQTLNHNVMYWYQQKSSQAPKLLFHYYDKDFNNEADTPDNFQSRRPNTSFCFLDIRSPGLGDTAMYLCATSRALAGRGDTQYFGPGTRLTVL.

The rearrangement links TRBV5-6 to TRBJ1-3, with D tentatively TRBD1 (5 bases). Looked up from germline, CDR1 is SGHDT and CDR2 is YYEEEE. The V and J ends lost 4 bases and 6 bases respectively, with 17 bases between them. The CDR3 spans 15 residues. CDR3 coding DNA: TGTGCCAGCAGCAAAGACAACGCAGGGCTAAACACCATATATTTT. Translating gives CASSKDNAGLNTIYF.

The chain carries TRBV6-6 and TRBJ1-6, with TRBD1 as a possible D gene (5 bases). Germline V gene sequence: CDR1 MNHNY, CDR2 SVGAGI (reference sequence). The CDR3 consists of 15 residues. V gave up 0 bases and J gave up 5 bases, with 8 bases separating them. This CDR3 reads CASSYSGGDNSPLHF. CDR3 bases: TGTGCCAGCAGTTACTCCGGGGGGGATAATTCACCCCTCCACTTT.

Concerning this clone itself: Germline and junction disagree at one end, which may indicate a read error. The sample carries other DNA sequences with the same CDR3. The chain is built from TRBV18 and TRBJ2-7, with 9 positions matching TRBD1. CDR1 and CDR2 (germline): KGHSH, LQKENI. The CDR3 has 14 amino acids. The CDR3 DNA follows: TGTGCCAGCTCACTGGGACAGGGATCTATCGAGCAGTACTTT. Its protein product is CASSLGQGSIEQYF.

This clone was seen once. The rearrangement joins TRBV7-9 to TRBJ1-1, with D hard to call. Germline V lookup: CDR1 SEHNR, CDR2 FQNEAQ (reference sequence). Trimming took off 1 base at V and 0 bases at J, with 12 bases between the two ends. The CDR3 consists of 16 residues. The CDR3 sequence: CASSLGGGHLNTEAFF. The CDR3 DNA reads as TGTGCCAGCAGCTTAGGTGGAGGGCATTTGAACACTGAAGCTTTCTTT.

This rearrangement joins TRBV7-2 to TRBJ2-7; TRBD2 agrees at 7 bases. The length of the CDR3 is 13 residues. V dropped 6 bases and J dropped 6; count of bases not matched to a gene: 8. CDR1 is SGHTA and CDR2 is FQGNSA in the germline V gene. The chain's CDR3 is CASSLTGLTEQYF. The CDR3 DNA reads as TGTGCCAGCAGTCTGACGGGACTAACCGAGCAGTACTTC.

The J gene is TRBJ2-2, the V gene TRBV5-6, with 8 bases matching TRBD1. CDR1 is SGHDT, CDR2 YYEEEE, per germline. The ends lost 0 bases at V and 0 bases at J; junction bases unmatched: 4. This CDR3 is 17 amino acids long. The CDR3 DNA reads TGTGCCAGCAGCTTGGTGGGACAGGTCGCGAACACCGGGGAGCTGTTTTTT. Its protein is CASSLVGQVANTGELFF. The full variable domain, in which reference TRBV5-6 and TRBJ2-2 provide the parts outside the CDR3, is DAGVTQSPTHLIKTRGQQVTLRCSPKSGHDTVSWYQQALGQGPQFIFQYYEEEERQRGNFPDRFSGHQFPNYSSELNVNALLLGDSALYLCASSLVGQVANTGELFFGEGSRLTVL.

This chain uses TRBV19 with TRBJ2-3; D gene unclear. Germline V gives CDR1 LNHDA, CDR2 SQIVND (reference sequence). The V gene lost 2 bases and the J gene lost 2 bases, with 8 bases spanning the gap. The CDR3 has 14 amino acids. CDR3 loop: CASSILGLTDTQYF. Here the CDR3 DNA reads TGTGCCAGTAGTATATTAGGGCTCACAGATACGCAGTATTTT.

This clone was seen a handful of times. The V gene is TRBV6-6, the J gene TRBJ1-3, with D uncertain. V lost 7 bases and J lost 4, with 5 bases in between. The CDR3 contains 11 residues. Germline lookup yields CDR1 MNHNY and CDR2 SVGAGI (reference sequence). CDR3 sequence (DNA): TGTGCCAGCACATCCGGAAACACCATATATTTT. Protein: CASTSGNTIYF.

This chain joins TRBV6-6 and TRBJ1-2; D unclear. The CDR3 has 14 residues. V gave up 5 bases and J gave up 2 bases, with 12 bases separating them. CDR1 MNHNY and CDR2 SVGAGI come from the germline V gene (reference sequence). This CDR3 reads CASSPTIINYGYTF. The DNA for the CDR3 is TGTGCCAGCAGTCCGACTATAATAAACTATGGCTACACCTTC.

The rearrangement uses TRBV9 and TRBJ2-6, with D perhaps matching TRBD1 or TRBD2 (5 bases each). CDR1 and CDR2 from the germline V gene are SGDLS and YYNGEE. The CDR3 contains 17 residues. Trimming removed 4 bases at V and 0 bases at J, with 14 bases between. CDR3 nucleotides: TGTGCCAGCAGCCCCCGAACTGGGGGCTCTGGGGCCAACGTCCTGACTTTC. Residues: CASSPRTGGSGANVLTF.

The V gene is TRBV29-1, the J gene TRBJ2-7; D might be TRBD2 (5 bases). Germline V CDR1 and CDR2: SQVTM, ANQGSEA. CDR3 size: 12 residues. V gave up 2 bases and J gave up 5 bases, with 10 bases separating them. CDR3 coding DNA: TGCAGCGTTGAACTAGCATCCGACGAGCAGTACTTC. Translation: CSVELASDEQYF.

This clone was seen ten or more times. The CDR3 DNA sequence: TGTGCCAGCAGTGAAGTGGGGGGCAATTACTACGAGCAGTACTTC. It is translated as CASSEVGGNYYEQYF. The chain is built from TRBV2 and TRBJ2-7; D tentatively reads TRBD1 or TRBD2 (6 bases each). Germline V gives CDR1 SNHLY, CDR2 FYNNEI. This CDR3 has 15 amino acids. The ends were cut back, 1 base at V and 3 bases at J, with 13 bases in the middle.

V gene TRBV6-1 combines with J gene TRBJ2-2, with D unclear. CDR3 length: 16 residues. V lost 3 bases and J lost 2, with 13 bases in between. The germline V gene has CDR1 MNHNS and CDR2 SASEGT. CDR3 loop: CASSDIRALNTGELFF. DNA for the CDR3: TGTGCCAGCAGTGATATCCGGGCTTTAAACACCGGGGAGCTGTTTTTT.

The chain has TRBV10-2 and TRBJ1-6; D is possibly TRBD1 (5 bases). CDR1 is WSHSY, CDR2 SAAADI, per germline. This CDR3 is 15 amino acids long. V was cut by 3 bases and J by 8 bases, with 14 bases left in between. The chain's CDR3 is CASSEPSGGDSPLHF. CDR3 sequence (DNA): TGCGCCAGCAGTGAACCCTCTGGGGGGGATTCACCCCTCCACTTT.

The V and J genes are TRBV28 and TRBJ2-3, with 8 bases aligning to TRBD2. J lost 3 bases, V lost 3 bases, and 2 bases had no gene match. Germline V gene data show CDR1 as MDHEN and CDR2 as SYDVKM. This CDR3 comprises 14 residues. Here the CDR3 reads CASSFVAGTDTQYF. The CDR3 bases are TGTGCCAGCAGTTTCGTAGCGGGGACAGATACGCAGTATTTT.

The chain couples TRBV6-5 to TRBJ2-7; D possibly corresponds to TRBD2 (7 bases). This CDR3 has 15 residues. Trimming took 2 bases from V and 2 from J, leaving 13 bases between them. Germline values: CDR1 MNHEY, CDR2 SVGAGI. As DNA, the CDR3 is TGTGCCAGCAGTTACGGGGGGGCTAGCACCTACGAGCAGTACTTC. Translating gives CASSYGGASTYEQYF.

The genes are TRBV6-5 and TRBJ1-1, with D perhaps matching TRBD1 (6 bases). Germline V lookup: CDR1 MNHEY, CDR2 SVGAGI. The CDR3 sequence is 12 residues long. V was clipped by 2 bases and J by 7 bases, with 8 bases between them. The CDR3 DNA reads TGTGCCAGCAGTTACGAGACAGGTGAAGCTTTCTTT. Translated: CASSYETGEAFF.

This chain uses TRBV11-1 with TRBJ2-1; TRBD2 is a possible D gene (6 bases). Trimming took off 5 bases at V and 6 bases at J, with 14 bases between the two ends. Germline V lookup: CDR1 SGHAT, CDR2 FQDESV (reference sequence). CDR3 length: 14 amino acids. The CDR3 DNA reads TGTGCCAGCAGCAAGAGATCGGAGGGCAATGAGCAGTTCTTC. Encoded protein: CASSKRSEGNEQFF.

The chain combines TRBV30 with TRBJ1-5, with D maybe TRBD1 (5 bases). V lost 5 bases to trimming and J lost 2 bases, with 7 bases between them. This CDR3 is 12 amino acids long. Germline V lookup: CDR1 GTSNPN, CDR2 SVGIG (reference sequence). As DNA, the CDR3 is TGTGCCTGGGACAGAGGCAATCAGCCCCAGCATTTT. It yields the protein CAWDRGNQPQHF.

The chain uses TRBV30 and TRBJ2-7; 7 positions match TRBD1. V lost 5 bases and J lost 1; bases outside the gene matches: 8. The germline CDR1 and CDR2 sequences are GTSNPN and SVGIG (reference sequence). The CDR3 totals 14 residues. The CDR3 loop is CAWEAWDSSYEQYF. CDR3 in DNA: TGTGCCTGGGAGGCTTGGGACAGTTCCTACGAGCAGTACTTC.

This chain uses TRBV7-3 with TRBJ2-3; the match to TRBD1 covers 9 bases. CDR3 length equals 14 residues. V dropped 5 bases and J dropped 5; count of bases not matched to a gene: 5. Germline lookup yields CDR1 SGHTA and CDR2 FQGTGA. The CDR3 DNA reads as TGTGCCAGCAGCCAAACGGACAGGGGAGATACGCAGTATTTT. The encoded protein is CASSQTDRGDTQYF.

V and J are TRBV4-2 and TRBJ2-7; 7 bases fit TRBD2. The length of the CDR3 is 14 residues. CDR1 is LGHNA and CDR2 is YNFKEQ in the germline V gene. V lost 1 base, J lost 5 bases, and 5 bases stayed unmatched. This chain's CDR3 is CASSQVSSGDEQYF. The CDR3 DNA follows: TGTGCCAGCAGCCAAGTGTCTAGCGGCGACGAGCAGTACTTC.

V usage is TRBV7-9 and J usage is TRBJ1-3; the D is unclear. The V end was cut by 1 base, the J end by 2 bases, with 9 bases between. Per the germline V gene, CDR1 is SEHNR and CDR2 is FQNEAQ (reference sequence). The CDR3 is made up of 15 amino acids. This CDR3 reads CASSLVIGTGNTIYF. DNA of the CDR3: TGTGCCAGCAGCTTAGTAATTGGGACTGGAAACACCATATATTTT. The full variable domain, rest sourced from reference TRBV7-9 and TRBJ1-3, is DTGVSQNPRHKITKRGQNVTFRCDPISEHNRLYWYRQTLGQGPEFLTYFQNEAQLEKSRLLSDRFSAERPKGSFSTLEIQRTEQGDSAMYLCASSLVIGTGNTIYFGEGSWLTVV.

The chain has TRBV10-2 and TRBJ1-3; D remains unclear. V was pared by 8 bases and J by 0 bases, with 8 bases between. This CDR3 spans 13 amino acids. Germline CDR1 reads WSHSY; CDR2 reads SAAADI. CDR3 in amino acids: CASGQLSGNTIYF. For the CDR3, the DNA is TGCGCCAGCGGGCAGCTCTCTGGAAACACCATATATTTT.

The rearrangement links TRBV7-9 to TRBJ2-7; possibly TRBD2 for D (6 bases). Germline assignment: CDR1 SEHNR and CDR2 FQNEAQ (reference sequence). This CDR3 spans 15 amino acids. Trimming pared 5 bases from V and 1 base from J, leaving 15 bases between. The CDR3 bases are TGTGCCAGCAGCCCCGGGAGTCTTGGGTCCTACGAGCAGTACTTC. Protein sequence: CASSPGSLGSYEQYF.

V gene TRBV7-2 combines with J gene TRBJ2-5; tentatively, D is TRBD2 (6 bases). Trimming cost V 1 base and J 5 bases, with 8 bases left between them. CDR1 SGHTA and CDR2 FQGNSA come from the germline V gene. The CDR3 totals 13 residues. The CDR3 nucleotides read TGTGCCAGCAGCTTAGAGGGAGGTGAGACCCAGTACTTC. Translated, it gives CASSLEGGETQYF.

The rearrangement links TRBV5-4 to TRBJ1-1; D remains ambiguous. This CDR3 comprises 14 residues. V lost 1 base, J lost 4 bases, and 11 bases lay in between. The V gene's germline CDR1 is SGHNT and CDR2 YYREEE (reference sequence). The CDR3 spells CASSLLWGSTEAFF. CDR3 bases: TGTGCCAGCAGCTTGCTCTGGGGTTCCACTGAAGCTTTCTTT.

CDR3 coding DNA: TGTGCCAGCAGTTTCAGGGGTCCCACTGGAAACACCATATATTTT. Translating gives CASSFRGPTGNTIYF. The genes are TRBV27 and TRBJ1-3; TRBD1 is a possible D gene (6 bases). Trimming cost V 3 bases and J 2 bases, with 11 bases left between them. This CDR3 is built from 15 residues. Germline V gives CDR1 MNHEY, CDR2 SMNVEV (reference sequence).

V usage is TRBV7-9 and J usage is TRBJ1-2; maybe TRBD1 (5 bases). Germline CDR1 is SEHNR and CDR2 is FQNEAQ (reference sequence). The CDR3 sequence is 14 residues long. Trimming pared 2 bases from V and 4 bases from J, leaving 11 bases between. As DNA, the CDR3 is TGTGCCAGCAGCTTACGGGGGGGTGGCTATGGCTACACCTTC. As protein: CASSLRGGGYGYTF.